The 2 T cell receptor beta chains in this list originate from one sample, sequenced in a study of CD8 T cells in ankylosing spondylitis. Study results and limitations: Apparently characteristic of ankylosing spondylitis blood was a TCR beta motif (under ten highly homologous variants).

These TCRs are of unknown antigen specificity. TCRdb used MiXCR to reprocess the 5' RACE reads, holding one entry per CDR3 protein. The sample contains some 840,000 distinct CDR3 sequences, approximately 10% of which appear only once. The sample was blood, either unsorted or a sorted T cell fraction (not recorded which). The receptors were sampled from a male donor with ankylosing spondylitis.

This clonotype showed up just a few times. The chain carries TRBV29-1 and TRBJ2-7; a weak D match, TRBD1 (6 bases). Trimming took 4 bases from V and 3 from J, leaving 13 bases between them. Germline CDR1 is SQVTM and CDR2 is ANQGSEA. There are 13 residues in the CDR3. The CDR3, as DNA: TGCAGCGTTGTTGGCAGGGGCTTCTACGAGCAGTACTTC. This encodes CSVVGRGFYEQYF.

This chain links TRBV7-2 with TRBJ1-2; TRBD1 might be the D (6 bases). V was clipped by 3 bases and J by 0 bases, with 17 bases between them. The CDR3 loop spans 17 amino acids. CDR1 is SGHTA and CDR2 is FQGNSA in the germline V gene. CDR3 coding DNA: TGTGCCAGCAGCTTTTACCGTAACAGGGAGGCTAACTATGGCTACACCTTC. Translating gives CASSFYRNREANYGYTF.